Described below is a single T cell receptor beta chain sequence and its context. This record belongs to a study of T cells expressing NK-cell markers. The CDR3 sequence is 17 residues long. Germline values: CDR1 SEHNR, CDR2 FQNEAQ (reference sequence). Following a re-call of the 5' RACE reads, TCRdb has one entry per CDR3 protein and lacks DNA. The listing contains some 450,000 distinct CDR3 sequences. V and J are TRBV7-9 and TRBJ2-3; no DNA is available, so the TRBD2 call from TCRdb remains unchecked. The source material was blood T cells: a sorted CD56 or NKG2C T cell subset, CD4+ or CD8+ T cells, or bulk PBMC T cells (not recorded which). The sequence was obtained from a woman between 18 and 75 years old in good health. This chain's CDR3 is CASSLPGSPGATDTQYF.